This T cell receptor (beta chain) was identified in a study of blood T cell repertoires in COVID-19. Generated by immunoSEQ multiplex PCR, the TCRdb table keeps only in-frame clones and is missing some. The sample holds roughly 400,000 clones, roughly 86% seen once. The CDR3 runs 13 residues. The germline V gene has CDR1 WNHNN and CDR2 SYGVQD (reference sequence). Trimming took 3 bases from V and 3 from J, leaving 9 bases between them. The TCR originated in a woman aged 55-70 years with COVID-19, enrolled during active disease. The chain is built from TRBV10-1 and TRBJ2-7, with D unclear. Sequenced material: peripheral blood. The CDR3: CASSDGWSYEQYF. In nucleotides, the CDR3 is TGCGCCAGCAGTGATGGTTGGAGCTACGAGCAGTACTTC.